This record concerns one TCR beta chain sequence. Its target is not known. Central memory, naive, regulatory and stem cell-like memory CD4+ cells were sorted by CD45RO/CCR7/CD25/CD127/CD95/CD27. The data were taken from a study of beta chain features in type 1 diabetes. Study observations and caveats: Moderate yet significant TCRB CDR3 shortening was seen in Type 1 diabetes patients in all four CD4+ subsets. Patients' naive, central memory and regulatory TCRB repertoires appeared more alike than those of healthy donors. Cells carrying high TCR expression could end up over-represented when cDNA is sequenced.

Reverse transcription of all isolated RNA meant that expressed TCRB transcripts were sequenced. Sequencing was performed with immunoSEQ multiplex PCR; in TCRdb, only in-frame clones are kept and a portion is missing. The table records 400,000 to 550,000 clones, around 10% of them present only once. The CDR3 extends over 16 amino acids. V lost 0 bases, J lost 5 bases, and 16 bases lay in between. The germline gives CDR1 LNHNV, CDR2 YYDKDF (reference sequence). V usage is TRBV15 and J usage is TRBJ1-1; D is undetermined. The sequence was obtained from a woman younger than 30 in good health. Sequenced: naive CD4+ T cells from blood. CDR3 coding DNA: TGTGCCACCAGCAGAGATCGTGTCATTTCGTGGACTGAAGCTTTCTTT. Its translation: CATSRDRVISWTEAFF. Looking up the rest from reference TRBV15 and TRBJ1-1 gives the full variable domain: DAMVIQNPRYQVTQFGKPVTLSCSQTLNHNVMYWYQQKSSQAPKLLFHYYDKDFNNEADTPDNFQSRRPNTSFCFLDIRSPGLGDTAMYLCATSRDRVISWTEAFFGQGTRLTVV.